This section outlines one T cell receptor (beta chain) sequence together with its context. This entry comes from a study of glioma-infiltrating T cells. TCR alpha and beta CDR3 regions were amplified from RNA using iRepertoire nested multiplex PCR. TCRdb processed the multiplex PCR reads anew with MiXCR; each CDR3 protein has one entry. The sample includes about 410,000 distinct CDR3 sequences, roughly two fifths seen only once; the top ten take around 12%. The V end lost 8 bases, the J end lost 0 bases, and 11 bases lay between the germline ends. The CDR3 extends over 13 amino acids. Germline V gene lookup returns CDR1 MDHEN and CDR2 SYDVKM.

The chain uses TRBV28 and TRBJ2-7; D possibly matches TRBD1 or TRBD2 (5 bases each). Sequencing used glioma tissue, nonneoplastic brain tissue, or PBMCs (not recorded which). The clonotype was recovered from a human donor with low-grade glioma or glioblastoma, undergoing nonglioma brain surgery, or in good health (not recorded which). DNA for the CDR3: TGTGCCAGCGGAAAGGGGAGCTCCTACGAGCAGTACTTC. This codes for CASGKGSSYEQYF.